This T cell receptor beta chain was retrieved from a study of metastatic and nonmetastatic thyroid tumors. The study, taken as a whole, reports: As reported, TCR beta diversity in blood and tumor was significantly higher in malignant thyroid tumors than in benign nodules.

Thyroid surgery was preceded by no treatment in any patient. TCRdb re-analyzed the PCR reads using MiXCR. The table records about 15,000 clones, more than 20% of them present only once. This clone was counted at least ten times. The antigen is unknown. The sequence was collected from a female donor with papillary thyroid cancer or a benign thyroid nodule (not recorded which). Some clones in this sample may be carry-over from other donors' samples. The sequencing sample was made of tumor tissue.

This CDR3 reads CASSNPRGINNQPQHF. CDR3 coding DNA: TGTGCCAGTAGCAACCCCAGGGGGATCAACAATCAGCCCCAGCATTTT. This chain links TRBV19 with TRBJ1-5; 7 bases align to TRBD1. The V gene's germline CDR1 is LNHDA and CDR2 SQIVND (reference sequence). V gave up 6 bases and J gave up 3 bases; unmatched junction bases: 11. This CDR3 spans 16 amino acids.